This T cell receptor (beta chain) is drawn from a study of T cell clones after liver transplantation. Overall study context: Without induction therapy, subjects received standard immunosuppression until 12-24 months post-transplant. Overall study findings and caveats: Small, mixed patient groups and varying post-transplant times limit these conclusions.

Repertoires were generated with immunoSEQ multiplex PCR, while TCRdb's copy carries only in-frame clones and drops some. The sample has 50,000 to 60,000 clones; 60% to 80% are singletons. The CDR3 covers 21 residues. Of note for this clone: The antigen is unknown.

The clonotype was recovered from a human patient who received a liver transplant. Some T cells may have come from the graft donor. V usage is TRBV1 and J usage is TRBJ1-4; the D segment call TRBD1 is taken from the table without a DNA check. TRBV1 is assigned pseudogene status. Sequenced material: CD4+ T cells from blood, taken at the 22-month timepoint. The CDR3 region is CTSSQESLFLGPDRDGEKLFF. In DNA form, the CDR3 reads TGCACCAGCAGCCAAGAAAGTCTTTTCCTAGGGCCGGACAGGGACGGAGAAAAACTGTTTTTT.